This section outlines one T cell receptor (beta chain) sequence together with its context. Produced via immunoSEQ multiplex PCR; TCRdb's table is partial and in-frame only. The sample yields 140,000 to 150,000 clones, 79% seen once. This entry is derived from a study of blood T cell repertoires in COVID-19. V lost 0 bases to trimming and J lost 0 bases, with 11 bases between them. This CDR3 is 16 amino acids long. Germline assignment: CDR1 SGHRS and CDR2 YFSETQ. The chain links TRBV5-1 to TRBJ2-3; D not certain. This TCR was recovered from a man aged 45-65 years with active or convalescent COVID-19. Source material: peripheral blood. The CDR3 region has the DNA TGCGCCAGCAGCTTGGATGGTAGCTTAAGCACAGATACGCAGTATTTT. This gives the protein CASSLDGSLSTDTQYF. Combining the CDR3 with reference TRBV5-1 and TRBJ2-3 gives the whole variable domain KAGVTQTPRYLIKTRGQQVTLSCSPISGHRSVSWYQQTPGQGLQFLFEYFSETQRNKGNFPGRFSGRQFSNSRSEMNVSTLELGDSALYLCASSLDGSLSTDTQYFGPGTRLTVL.